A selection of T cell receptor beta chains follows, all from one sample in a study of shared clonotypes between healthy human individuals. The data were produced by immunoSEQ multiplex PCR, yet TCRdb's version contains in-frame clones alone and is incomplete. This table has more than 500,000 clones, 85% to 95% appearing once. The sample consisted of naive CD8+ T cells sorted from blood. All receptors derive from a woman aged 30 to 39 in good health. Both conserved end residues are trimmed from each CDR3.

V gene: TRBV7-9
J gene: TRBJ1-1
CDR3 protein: ASSLVAKNTEAF

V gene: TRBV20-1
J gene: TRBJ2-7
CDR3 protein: SARQGYEQY

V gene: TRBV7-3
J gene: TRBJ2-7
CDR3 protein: ASSPGTGAFYEQY

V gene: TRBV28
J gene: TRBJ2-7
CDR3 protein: ASRPAGLAGGYEQY

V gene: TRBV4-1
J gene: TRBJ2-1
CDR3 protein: ASSRASGLKNEQF

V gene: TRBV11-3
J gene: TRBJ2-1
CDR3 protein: ASRGREGEQF

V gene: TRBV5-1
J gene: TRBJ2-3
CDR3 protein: ASSLVTAKDTQY

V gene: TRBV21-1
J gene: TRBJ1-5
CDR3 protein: ASILQNYSNQPQH

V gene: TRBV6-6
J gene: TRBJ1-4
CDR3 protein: ASSYSAFEKLF

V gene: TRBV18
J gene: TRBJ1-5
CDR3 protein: ASSLTGGNQPQH

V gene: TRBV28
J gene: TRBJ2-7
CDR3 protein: ASSYSMGRSRYEQY

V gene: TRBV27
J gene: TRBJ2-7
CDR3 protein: ASSLFTNSYEQY

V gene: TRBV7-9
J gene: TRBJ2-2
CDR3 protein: ASSLVVGELF

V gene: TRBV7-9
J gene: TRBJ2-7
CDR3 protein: ASSATSGTYEQY

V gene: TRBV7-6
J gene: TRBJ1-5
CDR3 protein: ASSLGTSDRNQPQH

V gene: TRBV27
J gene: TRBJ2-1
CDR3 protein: ASSSRAGGSYNEQF

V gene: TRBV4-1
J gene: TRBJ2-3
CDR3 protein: ASGGGSGGTDTQY

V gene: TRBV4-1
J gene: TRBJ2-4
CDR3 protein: ASSQRDRGGRDIQY

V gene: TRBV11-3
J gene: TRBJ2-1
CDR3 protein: ASSPQGLAYEQF

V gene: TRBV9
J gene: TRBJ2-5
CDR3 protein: ASSGRQGETQY

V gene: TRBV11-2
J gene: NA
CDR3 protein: ASSWRRGPDNEQY

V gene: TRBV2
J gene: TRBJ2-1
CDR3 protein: ASSEVERYNEQF

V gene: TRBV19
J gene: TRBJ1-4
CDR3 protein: ASSIDLDRGRRLF

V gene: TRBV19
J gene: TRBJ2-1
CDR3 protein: ASSIPLWREGNEQF

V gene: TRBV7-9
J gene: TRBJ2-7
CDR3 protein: ASSSGREGEQY

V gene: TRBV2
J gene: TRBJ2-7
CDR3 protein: ASSEGGTYEQY

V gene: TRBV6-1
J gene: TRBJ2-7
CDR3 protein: ASSEEWQTGYEQY

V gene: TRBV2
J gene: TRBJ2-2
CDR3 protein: ASSDTEGQGWTGELF

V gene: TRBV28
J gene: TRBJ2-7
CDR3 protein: ASRDLYEQY

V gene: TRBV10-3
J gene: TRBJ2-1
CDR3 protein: AISEPGTRGNEQF

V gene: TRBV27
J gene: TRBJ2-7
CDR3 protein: ASSRSTIPLEQY

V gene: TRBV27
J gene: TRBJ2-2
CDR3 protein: ASSPGTSGRSGELF

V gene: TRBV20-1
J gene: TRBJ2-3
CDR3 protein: SAIEDTQY

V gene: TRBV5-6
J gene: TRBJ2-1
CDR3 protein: ASSPEYHNEQF

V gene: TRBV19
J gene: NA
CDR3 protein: ASSMVQGAGYEQY

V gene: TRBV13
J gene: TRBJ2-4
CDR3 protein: ASVSGRRPKNIQY

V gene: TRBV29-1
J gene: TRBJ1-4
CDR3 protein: SVVSAFNEKLF

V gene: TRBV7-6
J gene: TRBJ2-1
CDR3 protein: ASSTPLRGQGIHNEQF

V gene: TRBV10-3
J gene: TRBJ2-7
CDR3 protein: AISDGRAWNEQY

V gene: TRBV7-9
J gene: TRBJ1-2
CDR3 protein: ASSLKRGSGGYT

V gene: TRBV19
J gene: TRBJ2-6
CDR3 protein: ASSIAGSGANVLT

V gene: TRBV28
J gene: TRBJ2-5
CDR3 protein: ASSLTGASETQY

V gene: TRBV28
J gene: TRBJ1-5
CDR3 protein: ASTVLGEGSFNQPQH

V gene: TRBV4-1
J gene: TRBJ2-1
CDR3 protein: ASSQEWGETYNEQF

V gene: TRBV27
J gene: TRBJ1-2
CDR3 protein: ASSPGRDYGYT

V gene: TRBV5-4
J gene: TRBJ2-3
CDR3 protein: ASSHEAGGEADTQY

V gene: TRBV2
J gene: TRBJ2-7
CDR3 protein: ASRDSISYEQY

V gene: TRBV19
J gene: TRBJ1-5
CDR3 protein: ASSGRGSFQPQH

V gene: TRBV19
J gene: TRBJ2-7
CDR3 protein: ASSIDYARYEQY

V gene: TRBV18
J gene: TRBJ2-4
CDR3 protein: ASSPNKELGGAKNIQY

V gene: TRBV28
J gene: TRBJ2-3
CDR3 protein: ASSPTAPAGPDTQY

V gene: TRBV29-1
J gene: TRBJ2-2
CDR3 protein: SVVWGYTGELF

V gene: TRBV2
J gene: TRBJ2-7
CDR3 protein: ASSAGRRPYEQY

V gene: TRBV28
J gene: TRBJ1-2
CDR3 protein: ASTGDRGPNYGYT

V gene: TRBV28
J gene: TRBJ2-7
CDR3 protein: ASRLGLAASYEQY

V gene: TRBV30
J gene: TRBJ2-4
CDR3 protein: AWNSGNIQY

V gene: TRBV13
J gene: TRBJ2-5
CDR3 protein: ASSSGTSGQETQY

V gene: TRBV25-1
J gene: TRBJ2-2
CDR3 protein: ASSALTGELF